This is a list of T cell receptor beta chains from one sample in a study of response to subunit inactivated influenza vaccine. One entry per CDR3 protein, called by TCRdb with MiXCR from the RT-PCR reads. The table lists 400,000 to 550,000 distinct CDR3 sequences, about 25% of them singletons. Source: CD4+ T cells sorted from PBMCs, taken 4 to 6 days after vaccination. All receptors come from a man aged 45-65 years who received an inactivated influenza vaccine. The CDR3 runs from the conserved cysteine through the conserved F or W. D genes are given only for firm matches. Clone size is not always given. Where it is, it says once, few, many or a class for expanded clones.

j_gene | v_gene | d_gene | abundance | CDR3nt | CDR3aa
TRBJ1-1 | TRBV4-3 | TRBD1 | few | TGCGCCAGCAGCCAGCAAAGTGACAGGGGATCAATGAACACTGAAGCTTTCTTT | CASSQQSDRGSMNTEAFF
TRBJ2-7 | TRBV6-2/TRBV6-3 | . | few | TGTGCCAGCAGTACCCTAGTGGGGACCCCCGAGCAGTACTTC | CASSTLVGTPEQYF
TRBJ2-2 | TRBV10-3 | TRBD2 | few | TGTGCCATCAGTCGACTAGCGGGTGCCGGGGAGCTGTTTTTT | CAISRLAGAGELFF
TRBJ2-3 | TRBV20-1 | TRBD2 | . | TGCAGTGCTAGGGATCCCGGGACTAGAGGGTTCTCTGCGCAGTATTTT | CSARDPGTRGFSAQYF
TRBJ2-5 | TRBV5-1 | TRBD2 | few | TGCGCCAGCAGCAATAATGGACTAGCGGGGGGCCAAACTCAAGAGACCCAGTACTTC | CASSNNGLAGGQTQETQYF
TRBJ2-2 | TRBV29-1 | . | . | TGCAGCGCCTGGTCCGGTAACACCGGGGAGCTGTTTTTT | CSAWSGNTGELFF
TRBJ2-7 | TRBV29-1 | TRBD1 | few | TGCAGCGTATGGACAGGGGGTTACGAGCAGTACTTC | CSVWTGGYEQYF
TRBJ2-7 | TRBV28 | . | few | TGTGCCAGCAGTTTTAAGGGTGAGCAGTACTTC | CASSFKGEQYF
TRBJ1-5 | TRBV2 | . | many | TGTGCCAGCCGGGGTTACGGTCAGCCCCAGCATTTT | CASRGYGQPQHF
TRBJ2-7 | TRBV28 | TRBD1 | . | TGTGCTAGCGCTCCGTTCGGGACAGCGTTCTCCTACGAGCAGTACTTC | CASAPFGTAFSYEQYF
TRBJ2-1 | TRBV5-6 | . | . | TGTGCCAGCAGCTTGAAGGGGGGATCCTACAATGAGCAGTTCTTC | CASSLKGGSYNEQFF
TRBJ1-6 | TRBV11-2 | TRBD1 | . | TGTGCCAGCAGCCTGACAGGGCCATTGGGAAATTCACCCCTCCACTTT | CASSLTGPLGNSPLHF
TRBJ2-7 | TRBV5-5 | . | few | TGTGCCAGCAGCTTGTACGGGAAATCCTACGAGCAGTACTTC | CASSLYGKSYEQYF
TRBJ2-2 | TRBV4-2 | TRBD2 | few | TGTGCCAGCAGCCAAGAAGCTAGCGGGAACACCGGGGAGCTGTTTTTT | CASSQEASGNTGELFF
TRBJ2-5 | TRBV7-2 | . | once | TGTGCCAGCAGCTTACAGCGCGGGGGCCCAGAGACCCAGTACTTC | CASSLQRGGPETQYF
TRBJ2-5 | TRBV28 | . | . | TGTGCCAGCAGGACCCTAGAGACCCAGTACTTC | CASRTLETQYF
TRBJ2-4 | TRBV14 | . | . | TGTGCCAGCAGCACGGGTCTTCTAGCCAAAAACATTCAGTACTTC | CASSTGLLAKNIQYF
TRBJ2-2 | TRBV29-1 | . | many | TGCAGCGTAGGCGCCACCGGGGAGCTGTTTTTT | CSVGATGELFF
TRBJ2-5 | TRBV5-1 | . | few | TGCGCCAGCAGCTCCCCATCCCAGGGAGAGACCCAGTACTTC | CASSSPSQGETQYF
TRBJ2-1 | TRBV24-1 | . | many | TGTGCCACCAGTGATGCCTCGCGTCTGGGCGGTCAGAGCTCCTACAATGAGCAGTTCTTC | CATSDASRLGGQSSYNEQFF
TRBJ1-3 | TRBV4-3 | TRBD1 | . | TGCGCCAGCAGCCAAGCGGGACAGGGCAGTGCTGGAAACACCATATATTTT | CASSQAGQGSAGNTIYF
TRBJ2-1 | TRBV29-1 | TRBD1 | . | TGCAGCGTTGGACAGGGGGCGCGCAATGAGCAGTTCTTC | CSVGQGARNEQFF
TRBJ1-1 | TRBV3-1 | TRBD1 | . | TGTGCCAGCAGCCCCTCACCGGGACAGGGTGTAGCTTTCTTT | CASSPSPGQGVAFF
TRBJ1-4 | TRBV15 | . | . | TGTGCCACCTCACCGCGACAGGAGTATGAAAAACTGTTTTTT | CATSPRQEYEKLFF
TRBJ2-2 | TRBV4-1 | . | few | TGCGCCAGCAGCTCCTGGGCTGGCGGCGCCGGGGAGCTGTTTTTT | CASSSWAGGAGELFF
TRBJ2-1 | TRBV15 | . | few | TGTGCCACCAGCAAGAACGTGGGGACTCTTGCAGGGCAGTTCTTC | CATSKNVGTLAGQFF
TRBJ2-7 | TRBV7-3 | . | few | TGTGCCAGCAGTTCAGGGGTCGGAGAGCAGTACTTC | CASSSGVGEQYF
TRBJ2-1 | TRBV20-1 | TRBD2 | . | TGCAGTGCTAGACCCCGGGACTACTCCTACAATGAGCAGTTCTTC | CSARPRDYSYNEQFF
TRBJ2-5 | TRBV5-1 | . | . | TGCGCCAGCAGCCACACAGGGATCCAAGAGACCCAGTACTTC | CASSHTGIQETQYF
TRBJ2-3 | TRBV6-2/TRBV6-3 | TRBD1 | . | TGTGCCAGCAGCTTCAAAGGGACAGCAATGTCCACGCAGTATTTT | CASSFKGTAMSTQYF
TRBJ1-1 | TRBV6-1 | . | . | TGTGCCAGCAGTCCCGCACTCCTCAGGGTGAACACTGAAGCTTTCTTT | CASSPALLRVNTEAFF
TRBJ1-6 | TRBV9 | . | few | TGTGCCAGCAGCGTAGATCCCTCCTATAATTCACCCCTCCACTTT | CASSVDPSYNSPLHF
TRBJ2-1 | TRBV5-1 | TRBD2 | . | TGCGCCAGCAGCTTGTCCACTAGCGGGGGTGGTCAAGAGCAGTTCTTC | CASSLSTSGGGQEQFF
TRBJ2-5 | TRBV4-2 | . | . | TGTGCCAGCAGCCAAGTGGGACGGGCGGATAGAGAGACCCAGTACTTC | CASSQVGRADRETQYF